A selection of T cell receptor beta chains follows, all from one sample in a study of shared clonotypes between healthy human individuals. The method was immunoSEQ multiplex PCR; TCRdb's version includes in-frame clones alone and lacks a portion of them. The sample carries 2 million to 2.5 million clones, around 95% recorded once. Sample: naive CD4+ T cells sorted from blood. The receptors here all came from a man aged 18 to 29 in good health. CDR3s include the opening cysteine and the closing phenylalanine or tryptophan. The order of the fields is clone size, J gene, D gene, V gene, CDR3 protein, CDR3 DNA. D genes are given only for firm matches. Not every row has a clone size; where given, it reads once, few, many or a size class.

.	TRBJ2-7	.	TRBV27	CASRTGTGLYSYEQYF	TGTGCCAGCAGAACGGGAACGGGGTTGTATTCCTACGAGCAGTACTTC
once	TRBJ1-1	TRBD1	TRBV4-1	CASSQGRGGLNTEAFF	TGCGCCAGCAGCCAAGGCAGGGGGGGATTGAACACTGAAGCTTTCTTT
.	TRBJ1-6	.	TRBV18	CASSPASQRSPLHF	TGTGCCAGCTCACCAGCCAGCCAGAGGTCACCCCTCCACTTT
few	TRBJ2-7	.	TRBV28	CASSLAYEQYF	TGTGCCAGCAGTTTGGCCTACGAGCAGTACTTC
.	TRBJ1-2	.	TRBV6-5	CASSRSGQGFGYTF	TGTGCCAGCAGTCGTTCGGGACAAGGATTCGGCTACACCTTC
.	TRBJ1-2	TRBD1	TRBV5-3	CARSLVRDSDASGGRTNYGYTF	TGTGCCAGAAGCTTGGTGCGGGACAGCGACGCTTCGGGGGGTCGAACTAACTATGGCTACACCTTC
.	TRBJ2-7	.	TRBV27	CASSYTWGVGNEQYF	TGTGCCAGCAGCTACACTTGGGGGGTGGGTAACGAGCAGTACTTC
.	TRBJ2-7	TRBD1	TRBV11-2	CASSRDRVYEQYF	TGTGCCAGCAGCCGGGACAGGGTGTACGAGCAGTACTTC
.	TRBJ1-1	.	TRBV7-9	CASPGRSTEAFF	TGTGCCAGCCCAGGCAGGTCCACTGAAGCTTTCTTT
.	TRBJ2-2	.	TRBV5-4	CASSLSTNTGELFF	TGTGCCAGCAGCTTAAGCACGAACACCGGGGAGCTGTTTTTT
.	TRBJ1-4	TRBD1	TRBV5-1	CASSLDTGTAEKLFF	TGCGCCAGCAGCTTGGACACCGGGACAGCTGAAAAACTGTTTTTT
once	TRBJ2-3	.	TRBV10-3	CAITERQTDTQYF	TGTGCCATCACCGAGCGGCAGACGGATACGCAGTATTTT
.	TRBJ2-7	TRBD1	TRBV29-1	CSVAKGTGAYEQYF	TGCAGCGTTGCAAAGGGGACAGGAGCCTACGAGCAGTACTTC
.	TRBJ2-3	TRBD1	TRBV30	CAWRGTGTDTQYF	TGTGCCTGGAGAGGGACAGGGACAGATACGCAGTATTTT
.	TRBJ2-3	.	TRBV4-3	CASSRRADTDTQYF	TGCGCCAGCAGCCGGAGGGCAGACACAGATACGCAGTATTTT
.	TRBJ1-5	TRBD1	TRBV2	CASSEQGGEPQHF	TGTGCCAGCAGTGAACAGGGGGGGGAGCCCCAGCATTTT
.	TRBJ2-1	.	TRBV6-4	CASSDEDGNNEQFF	TGTGCCAGCAGTGACGAGGACGGGAACAATGAGCAGTTCTTC
.	TRBJ1-1	TRBD1	TRBV10-3	CAIRPDRGVSEAFF	TGTGCCATCAGACCCGACAGGGGGGTCTCTGAAGCTTTCTTT
.	TRBJ1-1	.	TRBV13	CASSLFGEAFF	TGTGCCAGCAGCTTATTTGGTGAAGCTTTCTTT
.	TRBJ2-7	TRBD1	TRBV6-1	CASSEPGQGRPYEQYF	TGTGCCAGCAGTGAGCCGGGACAGGGGAGGCCCTACGAGCAGTACTTC
once	TRBJ1-2	.	TRBV6-6	CASSYGQDYGYTF	TGTGCCAGCAGTTACGGGCAGGATTATGGCTACACCTTC
once	TRBJ1-1	.	TRBV25-1	CASSQGTSTGAFF	TGTGCCAGCAGCCAAGGGACCTCAACGGGAGCTTTCTTT
.	TRBJ2-7	.	TRBV30	CAWSRGPTYEQYF	TGTGCCTGGAGTCGGGGCCCTACCTACGAGCAGTACTTC
.	TRBJ2-1	.	TRBV5-8	CASTLLENRGNEQFF	TGTGCCAGCACTCTCTTGGAGAATAGGGGCAATGAGCAGTTCTTC
.	TRBJ1-5	.	TRBV18	CASSPLADSNQPQHF	TGTGCCAGCTCACCACTAGCCGATAGCAATCAGCCCCAGCATTTT
once	TRBJ2-1	TRBD2	TRBV5-4	CASRPTLGGDEQFF	TGTGCCAGCAGACCGACCTTGGGAGGGGATGAGCAGTTCTTC
once	TRBJ2-3	.	TRBV4-1	CASSQEGLAGDDTDTQYF	TGCGCCAGCAGCCAAGAGGGCCTGGCAGGAGACGACACAGATACGCAGTATTTT
.	TRBJ1-1	TRBD1	TRBV4-1	CASSLNRGRTEAFF	TGCGCCAGCAGCCTAAACAGGGGGCGGACTGAAGCTTTCTTT
.	TRBJ1-2	TRBD1	TRBV5-1	CASSILTGLNYGYTF	TGCGCCAGCAGCATATTGACAGGGCTTAACTATGGCTACACCTTC
.	TRBJ1-2	.	TRBV5-6	CASSLDELGQRIYGYTF	TGTGCCAGCAGCTTGGATGAACTCGGACAAAGAATCTATGGCTACACCTTC
once	TRBJ1-6	.	TRBV5-4	CASSWTVYNSPLHF	TGTGCCAGCAGCTGGACAGTTTATAATTCACCCCTCCACTTT
.	TRBJ1-6	.	TRBV10-3	CATIDRRDNSPLHF	TGTGCCACCATCGACCGACGGGATAATTCACCCCTCCACTTT
.	TRBJ1-4	TRBD1	TRBV7-9	CASTLYMRGQNEKLFF	TGTGCCAGCACCTTATACATGAGGGGACAGAATGAAAAACTGTTTTTT
.	TRBJ1-1	.	TRBV28	CASSWFSRFFMNTEAFF	TGTGCCAGCAGTTGGTTTTCACGTTTTTTTATGAACACTGAAGCTTTCTTT
once	TRBJ2-1	.	TRBV6-1	CASSEGRRENEQFF	TGTGCCAGCAGTGAAGGACGACGGGAGAATGAGCAGTTCTTC
once	TRBJ2-5	TRBD1	TRBV5-1	CASSSVTRTGGGRETQYF	TGCGCCAGCAGCTCCGTAACGCGGACAGGGGGCGGGAGAGAGACCCAGTACTTC
.	TRBJ2-5	TRBD2	TRBV7-2	CASSLEGLAGGLYF	TGTGCCAGCAGCTTAGAAGGACTAGCGGGGGGGCTGTACTTC
.	TRBJ2-3	TRBD1	TRBV5-4	CASRLYDREADTQYF	TGTGCCAGCAGGTTATACGACAGGGAAGCAGATACGCAGTATTTT
.	TRBJ1-4	.	TRBV10-2	CASSLGATNEKLFF	TGCGCCAGCAGTTTGGGTGCAACTAATGAAAAACTGTTTTTT
.	TRBJ2-5	.	TRBV14	CASSLRIQETQYF	TGTGCCAGCAGCCTCCGTATCCAAGAGACCCAGTACTTC
.	TRBJ1-2	.	TRBV5-1	CASSRTDSYGYTF	TGCGCCAGCAGCCGAACCGACAGTTATGGCTACACCTTC
.	TRBJ2-1	.	TRBV7-2	CASSPPGARVGEQFF	TGTGCCAGCAGCCCCCCCGGGGCGCGGGTAGGTGAGCAGTTCTTC
once	TRBJ2-1	.	TRBV7-9	CASSLGRSPHNEQFF	TGTGCCAGCAGCTTAGGAAGGTCACCCCACAATGAGCAGTTCTTC
.	TRBJ2-6	.	TRBV18	CASSPNSLSGANVLTF	TGTGCCAGCTCACCGAACAGCCTCTCTGGGGCCAACGTCCTGACTTTC
.	TRBJ1-1	.	TRBV30	CAWSVLRKGNTEAFF	TGTGCCTGGAGTGTATTGAGAAAGGGAAACACTGAAGCTTTCTTT
.	TRBJ2-3	.	TRBV11-2	CASSSGGGKGPDTQYF	TGTGCCAGCAGCTCCGGTGGGGGCAAGGGGCCAGATACGCAGTATTTT
.	TRBJ2-3	.	TRBV25-1	CASSGRGPSTDTQYF	TGTGCCAGCAGTGGGCGGGGACCTAGCACAGATACGCAGTATTTT
.	TRBJ2-5	.	TRBV7-3	CASSSQGAGETQYF	TGTGCCAGCAGCTCACAGGGCGCGGGAGAGACCCAGTACTTC
.	TRBJ2-2	TRBD2	TRBV7-9	CASSLAGTSGRTGELFF	TGTGCCAGCAGCTTAGCAGGGACTAGCGGGAGAACCGGGGAGCTGTTTTTT
.	TRBJ2-7	.	TRBV28	CASSLWDGHEQYF	TGTGCCAGCAGTTTGTGGGACGGCCACGAGCAGTACTTC
.	TRBJ1-6	.	TRBV30	CAWSRADYNSPLHF	TGTGCCTGGAGTCGCGCAGACTATAATTCACCCCTCCACTTT
once	TRBJ2-7	TRBD2	TRBV7-2	CASTLVASGRAVREQYF	TGTGCCAGCACCCTAGTGGCTAGCGGGAGGGCCGTGCGTGAGCAGTACTTC
.	TRBJ2-2	.	TRBV30	CAWSVIGYDTGELFF	TGTGCCTGGAGTGTAATCGGGTACGACACCGGGGAGCTGTTTTTT
once	TRBJ1-5	TRBD1	TRBV6-5	CASIRRGTANQPQHF	TGTGCCAGCATAAGGAGGGGGACAGCTAATCAGCCCCAGCATTTT
once	TRBJ2-4	TRBD1	TRBV19	CASSNPTGMKAKNIQYF	TGTGCCAGTAGTAACCCGACAGGGATGAAGGCCAAAAACATTCAGTACTTC